One sample yielded the 27 T cell receptor beta chains listed below, sequenced in a study of blood T cell repertoires in COVID-19 (dated by TCRdb to 2019 to 2021). The receptor library was made with the immunoSEQ multiplex PCR assay. Here the immuneACCESS table is served through TCRdb, limited to in-frame sequences with V and J called. Missing clones are a known gap in these copies; in checked studies unresolved V genes cover under half, and the rest lacks a known reason. The table for this sample lists 65,000 to 75,000 clones; approximately 78% of them were counted only once. The ten most abundant clones make up roughly a sixth of the sample. The material sequenced was peripheral blood. The receptors were sampled from a human donor in a cohort sampled during active COVID-19.

This clone has just a few counts. The CDR3 nucleotides are TGTGCCAGCAGCTTAGGGTCGGCCACCCCAGCGTACACCGGGGAGCTGTTTTTT. This encodes CASSLGSATPAYTGELFF. This chain joins TRBV7-9 and TRBJ2-2; D is uncertain. V was trimmed by 1 base and J by 3 bases, leaving 18 bases between them. The CDR3 runs 18 residues. The germline V gene has CDR1 SEHNR and CDR2 FQNEAQ (reference sequence).

This clone was found a few times. The V call is TRBV29-1, the J call TRBJ2-1, with 7 bases identical to TRBD2. CDR1 SQVTM and CDR2 ANQGSEA come from the germline V gene. The CDR3 length is 14 residues. The ends lost 3 bases at V and 7 bases at J; junction bases unmatched: 9. CDR3 protein: CSVEWREKDNEQFF. CDR3 nucleotide sequence: TGCAGCGTTGAGTGGCGGGAGAAAGATAATGAGCAGTTCTTC.

Only one count was recorded for this clone. This chain connects TRBV4-3 to TRBJ1-2, with 7 bases identical to TRBD1. The CDR3 totals 14 residues. Trimming cost V 4 bases and J 6 bases; bases outside gene matches: 8. Germline V CDR1 and CDR2: LGHNA, YSLEER. The CDR3, as DNA: TGCGCCAGCAGCCCCCGACAGGGAGAGGATGGCTACACCTTC. Residues: CASSPRQGEDGYTF.

The V call is TRBV5-1, the J call TRBJ2-2; 11 nucleotides align to TRBD1. The CDR3 totals 16 residues. CDR1 SGHRS and CDR2 YFSETQ come from the germline V gene. The V and J ends lost 4 bases and 3 bases, in that order; junction bases with no gene match: 5. DNA of the CDR3: TGCGCCAGCAGCATAGGACAGGGGGCCGACACCGGGGAGCTGTTTTTT. It encodes CASSIGQGADTGELFF.

In this sample, this clone turned up a few times. This CDR3 is CSAERGNTEAFF. The CDR3 DNA reads TGCAGCGCCGAGCGGGGGAACACTGAAGCTTTCTTT. V and J are TRBV29-1 and TRBJ1-1; D remains unclear. Trimming stripped 7 bases from V and 1 base from J, with 10 bases between. Germline V gene data show CDR1 as SQVTM and CDR2 as ANQGSEA. CDR3 size: 12 residues.

The V and J genes are TRBV5-4 and TRBJ2-5, with 7 bases fitting TRBD2. The CDR3 runs 14 residues. The germline V gene encodes CDR1 SGHNT and CDR2 YYREEE (reference sequence). The V gene end was trimmed by 0 bases and the J gene end by 3 bases; junction bases not matched to a gene: 2. The CDR3 DNA is TGTGCCAGCAGCTTGGCCGGGGGGAAAGAGACCCAGTACTTC. Translated, it gives CASSLAGGKETQYF.

This chain joins TRBV10-1 and TRBJ2-1; D not resolved. V lost 4 bases and J lost 1, with 11 bases in between. CDR1 and CDR2 (germline): WNHNN, SYGVQD (reference sequence). This CDR3 has 15 residues. Here the CDR3 DNA reads TGCGCCAGCAGTGGTCCGTCGGGTTCCTACAATGAGCAGTTCTTC. It yields the protein CASSGPSGSYNEQFF.

This clone was seen once. This chain joins TRBV27 and TRBJ1-5, with TRBD1 identical over 7 bases. The V segment lost 6 bases and the J segment 1 base; nucleotides outside the gene matches: 9. The CDR3 is 16 amino acids. From germline, CDR1 is MNHEY and CDR2 SMNVEV (reference sequence). Written as DNA, the CDR3 is TGTGCCAGCAGCCTAATCAGGGGGGAGAGCAATCAGCCCCAGCATTTT. The encoded protein is CASSLIRGESNQPQHF.

The chain recombines TRBV5-1 with TRBJ2-7; D is unresolved. The CDR3 has 11 residues. The V end lost 3 bases, the J end lost 5 bases, and 6 bases lay between the germline ends. The V gene's germline CDR1 is SGHRS and CDR2 YFSETQ. The CDR3 region is CASSSFDEQYF. As DNA, the CDR3 is TGCGCCAGCAGCTCGTTCGACGAGCAGTACTTC.

This clone was seen a single time. The chain employs TRBV7-8 and TRBJ2-7; tentatively, D is TRBD1 (6 bases). Germline CDR1 reads SGHVS; CDR2 reads FQNEAQ. The CDR3 totals 14 residues. V lost 4 bases and J lost 1, with 11 bases in between. CDR3 nucleotides: TGTGCCAGCAGCTCGACAGGAGATTCCTACGAGCAGTACTTC. Its translation: CASSSTGDSYEQYF.

This sequence joins TRBV12-3 or TRBV12-4 and TRBJ1-5; D uncertain. This CDR3 is 12 amino acids long. The germline V and J ends were trimmed by 3 bases and 5 bases, with 5 bases remaining between them. CDR3 nucleotides: TGTGCCAGCAGTTTGGAGGATCAGCCCCAGCATTTT. Its translation is CASSLEDQPQHF.

The chain recombines TRBV9 with TRBJ2-7, with 13 bases identical to TRBD2. The CDR3 is 18 amino acids. Germline-derived CDR1 and CDR2 are SGDLS and YYNGEE. Trimming took 1 base from V and 4 from J; bases not matched to a gene: 11. The CDR3, as DNA: TGTGCCAGCAGCGTAAGTTTCTCCACTAGCGGGAGGGGTTACGAGCAGTACTTC. It yields the protein CASSVSFSTSGRGYEQYF.

This chain connects TRBV29-1 to TRBJ2-7; 8 bases align to TRBD1. CDR1 is SQVTM, CDR2 ANQGSEA, per germline. J lost 3 bases, V lost 0 bases, and 25 bases had no gene match. This CDR3 has 21 residues. This chain's CDR3 is CSVEEKGQELRPVRRNYEQYF. The CDR3 DNA follows: TGCAGCGTTGAAGAAAAGGGACAGGAACTACGTCCAGTGCGCAGGAACTACGAGCAGTACTTC.

The V call is TRBV10-2, the J call TRBJ1-2; 8 bases line up with TRBD1. The CDR3 runs to 14 residues. CDR1 and CDR2 from the germline V gene are WSHSY and SAAADI. V gave up 6 bases and J gave up 4 bases; unmatched junction bases: 7. This CDR3 reads CASSSGGEVYGYTF. CDR3 DNA: TGCGCCAGCAGCTCAGGGGGCGAGGTCTATGGCTACACCTTC.

For the CDR3, the DNA is TGTGCCAGCAGCGGCGGACAGGGAGGGCTCGGCTACACCTTC. It yields the protein CASSGGQGGLGYTF. V and J are TRBV5-8 and TRBJ1-2, with 8 bases that match TRBD1. The CDR3 loop spans 14 amino acids. Germline V gene lookup returns CDR1 SGHTS and CDR2 YDEGEE. Germline trimming cut 4 bases from V and 8 bases from J; bases unmatched to any gene: 10.

The V call is TRBV28, the J call TRBJ1-4; 7 bases align to TRBD1. CDR3 size: 16 residues. From germline, CDR1 is MDHEN and CDR2 SYDVKM. Trimming cost V 3 bases and J 4 bases; bases outside gene matches: 8. The CDR3: CASSFTQGQLNEKLFF. DNA of the CDR3: TGTGCCAGCAGTTTCACCCAGGGACAGCTTAATGAAAAACTGTTTTTT.

This clone has only a few counts. The rearrangement links TRBV19 to TRBJ2-7, with a possible D match to TRBD2 (6 bases). The ends were cut back, 4 bases at V and 3 bases at J, with 19 bases in the middle. Germline CDR1 LNHDA, CDR2 SQIVND (reference sequence). CDR3 size: 16 residues. The CDR3 loop is CASSSEGTLGNYEQYF. CDR3 sequence (DNA): TGTGCCAGTAGTAGTGAGGGGACTCTGGGGAACTACGAGCAGTACTTC.

This clone appeared a few times. The genes are TRBV11-2 and TRBJ1-3, with D possibly being TRBD1 (5 bases). In germline, CDR1 is SGHAT, CDR2 FQNNGV. This CDR3 spans 14 amino acids. V shed 3 bases and J shed 3 bases, with 9 bases lying between them. In DNA form, the CDR3 reads TGTGCCAGCAGCTTTTCCAGGGATGGAAACACCATATATTTT. Protein: CASSFSRDGNTIYF.

The chain is built from TRBV2 and TRBJ1-5, with TRBD1 matching over 7 bases. The CDR3 spans 15 residues. CDR1 SNHLY and CDR2 FYNNEI come from the germline V gene. Trimming cost V 4 bases and J 0 bases; bases outside gene matches: 3. This CDR3 is CASSGQGNSNQPQHF. DNA for the CDR3: TGTGCCAGCAGTGGACAGGGAAATAGCAATCAGCCCCAGCATTTT. Supplemented by reference TRBV2 and TRBJ1-5, the full variable domain reads EPEVTQTPSHQVTQMGQEVILRCVPISNHLYFYWYRQILGQKVEFLVSFYNNEISEKSEIFDDQFSVERPDGSNFTLKIRSTKLEDSAMYFCASSGQGNSNQPQHFGDGTRLSIL.

The J gene is TRBJ2-7, the V gene TRBV10-2; 9 nucleotides align to TRBD1. This CDR3 is built from 13 residues. The V and J ends lost 4 bases and 3 bases, in that order; junction bases with no gene match: 1. Germline V gene lookup returns CDR1 WSHSY and CDR2 SAAADI. CDR3 sequence reads: CASSGQGGYEQYF. The CDR3 DNA reads as TGCGCCAGCAGTGGACAGGGGGGCTACGAGCAGTACTTC.

The chain is built from TRBV5-1 and TRBJ2-7; D remains unclear. This CDR3 has 12 residues. With 1 base removed from V and 1 base from J, the gap between germline ends came to 3 bases. Germline V gene data show CDR1 as SGHRS and CDR2 as YFSETQ. The CDR3 here is CASSLPSYEQYF. CDR3 DNA sequence: TGCGCCAGCAGCTTGCCATCCTACGAGCAGTACTTC.

A single count supports this clone. This rearrangement joins TRBV13 to TRBJ1-2; 10 bases are shared with TRBD1. CDR3 length: 14 amino acids. Trimming cost V 5 bases and J 6 bases; bases outside gene matches: 6. CDR1 and CDR2 (germline): PRHDT, FYEKMQ (reference sequence). CDR3 sequence reads: CASSLDRGENGYTF. The CDR3 bases are TGTGCCAGCAGCCTGGACAGGGGGGAGAATGGCTACACCTTC.

The V gene is TRBV20-1, the J gene TRBJ2-5; D is perhaps TRBD1 (6 bases). V was pared by 3 bases and J by 4 bases, with 12 bases between. The CDR3 is made up of 13 amino acids. Germline CDR1 and CDR2: DFQATT and SNEGSKA (reference sequence). The CDR3 here is CSASPQGRETQYF. In DNA, the CDR3 is TGCAGTGCTAGTCCCCAGGGGCGAGAGACCCAGTACTTC.

The J gene is TRBJ2-3, the V gene TRBV4-1, with 7 bases that match TRBD2. The CDR3 covers 20 residues. Germline V CDR1 and CDR2: MGHRA, YSYEKL. V shed 2 bases, J shed 0 bases, and the junction held 17 bases outside the gene matches. In DNA, the CDR3 is TGCGCCAGCAGCCAACCACCCCCACTAGCGCCGAGTACTAGCACAGATACGCAGTATTTT. It translates to CASSQPPPLAPSTSTDTQYF.

By share of the sample, this clone is medium-sized (0.01 to 0.1%). The same CDR3 is also encoded by other DNA sequences in this sample. The CDR3 spells CASSQTSGAYNEQFF. CDR3 bases: TGCGCCAGCAGCCAAACTAGTGGTGCCTACAATGAGCAGTTCTTC. The chain joins TRBV4-3 to TRBJ2-1; a possible D gene is TRBD2 (5 bases). The ends were cut back, 2 bases at V and 2 bases at J, with 10 bases in the middle. Germline V CDR1 and CDR2: LGHNA, YSLEER. CDR3 length: 15 amino acids.

This rearrangement joins TRBV29-1 to TRBJ1-1; TRBD1 agrees at 7 bases. This CDR3 contains 12 residues. The junction had 7 bases not matched to a gene; V was cut back by 7 bases and J by 5 bases. Germline V CDR1 and CDR2: SQVTM, ANQGSEA. CDR3 amino acids: CSAALQGTEAFF. The CDR3 DNA is TGCAGCGCCGCCTTACAGGGGACTGAAGCTTTCTTT.

CDR3 coding DNA: TGTGCCAGCAGCCCGGGGGAGGGGGGAATGGAGGAAAAACTGTTTTTT. Translation: CASSPGEGGMEEKLFF. This chain links TRBV5-4 with TRBJ1-4, with TRBD1 as a possible D gene (6 bases). V was trimmed by 4 bases and J by 8 bases, leaving 21 bases between them. Germline CDR1 SGHNT, CDR2 YYREEE (reference sequence). The CDR3 is 16 residues long.